This T cell receptor (beta chain) was observed in a study of beta chain features in type 1 diabetes (dated by TCRdb to the late 2010s). Regarding the complete study: Mean age, gender distribution, total cell number and subset yield did not differ between patients and healthy donors. The study compared TCRB repertoires of sorted circulating CD4+ T cell subsets between recently diagnosed type 1 diabetes patients and matched healthy donors. A total of approximately 110,000,000 sorted cells were examined across all samples, and a strong correlation was observed between cell number per subset and RNA yield. Naive and central memory subsets were obtained from all 30 or so donors, but regulatory and stem cell-like memory subsets were isolated from only 8 patients and roughly 8 healthy donors.

This clone has more than one count but fewer than ten. Its recognized antigen is unknown. The input lacks base qualities; no much larger clone sits a single base away. The paper as a whole reports these results and caveats: Shorter templates might have been favored by PCR, but patient and control samples were amplified and corrected together, so both groups would have been affected equally by any skew. Because the HLA sub-analyses included only small numbers of individuals, any influence of HLA type on TCRB rearrangement was left unresolved. Because cDNA was sequenced instead of genomic DNA, highly expressing activated cells could be over-represented, though the groups showed no difference in activation or CD3 levels. At VDJ recombination sites, type 1 diabetes patients had fewer insertions and more deleted nucleotides, which implies abnormalities in thymic rearrangement. In all four CD4+ subsets, TCRB CDR3 length was moderately but significantly shorter in type 1 diabetes patients. Naive, central memory and regulatory TCRB repertoires appeared more similar among patients than among healthy donors.

Each donor gave one peripheral blood draw, approximately 100 mL on average, collected into heparinised tubes. A BD FACSAria II and a panel including CD45RO, CCR7, CD25, CD127, CD95 and CD27 were used to sort naive, central memory, regulatory and stem cell-like memory CD4+ T cells. All sorted populations exceeded 98% purity. PBMCs were isolated immediately by Lymphoprep density gradient centrifugation and stained directly without culture. So that batch effects would be minimized, each experiment stained and sorted samples in pairs, pairing one healthy donor with one patient. The High Capacity cDNA Reverse Transcription Kit was used to reverse transcribe all of the isolated RNA, meaning that expressed TCRB transcripts were what got sequenced. Deep immunoSEQ sequencing was applied to naive, central memory and regulatory T cell samples, giving an average of about 3.57 million total reads per sample. Sorted cells were lysed in RLT buffer and RNA was extracted with DNase-treated RNeasy Micro or Mini kits, depending on cell number. To prevent cross-contamination, every cell subset was processed on its own, while patient and healthy donor samples were processed together. Using the immunoSEQ multiplex PCR, TCRB sequences were amplified from cDNA into 87-bp fragments spanning the CDR3 region. Sequencing of the amplicons was performed on the Illumina HiSeq platform. The authors processed their data as follows. PCR bias was computationally corrected using synthetic template baselines, reads within Hamming distance 2 were collapsed, and singletons that could not be merged were discarded. By aligning reads against IMGT, V, D and J genes, CDR3 length, and insertions or deletions at six rearrangement sites were assigned. Within each subset, clonotype counts were normalized to sorted cell number, after which true diversity and Gini coefficients were computed with the tcR R package. Repertoire sharing was quantified using the overlap coefficient calculated on TCRB nucleotide sequences. As a proxy for the pre-selection repertoire, out-of-frame TCRB sequences from naive cells were analyzed. TCRdb mirrors the immuneACCESS table, restricted to in-frame sequences. Some clones are absent from its copies; in checked studies, under half trace to an unresolved V gene, and the reason for the others is unknown. Clonal size and the V and J genes are those of that table, whereas D and trimming came from the DNA. The sample table holds 600,000 or so clones, of which over 12% were seen once. The top ten constitute roughly 0.04% of the sample.

Sequencing used naive CD4+ T cells from blood. The cell subset or site label corresponds to: true naive CD4+ T cells. This clonotype originated in a man between 18 and 35 years old with type 1 diabetes.

The DNA sequence follows: TGCAGCGTTGAACAGGGGGCCTCCTACAATGAGCAGTTCTTC. The encoded protein is CSVEQGASYNEQFF. This chain is built from TRBV29-1 and TRBJ2-1, and 8 bases in between align with TRBD1. Taken from cysteine to phenylalanine, the CDR3 has 14 residues. The CDR3 DNA has 42 bases and is translated from base 1. After removal of 2 bases from V and 0 bases from J, the junction retains 0 bases not matched to a gene. Taken from the germline V gene, the CDR1 and CDR2 loops are SQVTM and ANQGSEA.